The source of this TCR beta chain is a study of cytomegalovirus exposure and HLA in healthy donors. Primers for the PCR totalled 60 Vbeta and 13 Jbeta. TCRdb keeps only in-frame clones here, not all; method: immunoSEQ multiplex PCR. The sample holds a few hundred thousand clones, about 70% seen once. Regarding this clone: Its matching antigen is unknown. The sample carries other DNA sequences with the same CDR3.

Whole-study results and caveats: The authors reported that TCR beta sequences could predict HLA-A and HLA-B alleles. These predictions were accurate for most subjects in the first cohort. TCR beta V- and J-gene trimming, according to a later analysis, was linked to a missense DCLRE1C variant.

The germline CDR1 and CDR2 sequences are MNHNY and SVGAGI (reference sequence). The CDR3 has 14 residues. V shed 8 bases and J shed 7 bases, with 15 bases lying between them. The study sampled nominally healthy donors, though unrecorded immune exposures were likely. The TCR sequence derives from a woman in her 30s in good health and CMV-seronegative. The V call is TRBV6-6, the J call TRBJ1-6, with D perhaps TRBD1 (6 bases). Sequencing was performed on PBMCs. The CDR3 DNA sequence: TGTGCCAGCGGCCAGGGGTTTTTGAATTCACCCCTCCACTTT. Translated, it gives CASGQGFLNSPLHF.